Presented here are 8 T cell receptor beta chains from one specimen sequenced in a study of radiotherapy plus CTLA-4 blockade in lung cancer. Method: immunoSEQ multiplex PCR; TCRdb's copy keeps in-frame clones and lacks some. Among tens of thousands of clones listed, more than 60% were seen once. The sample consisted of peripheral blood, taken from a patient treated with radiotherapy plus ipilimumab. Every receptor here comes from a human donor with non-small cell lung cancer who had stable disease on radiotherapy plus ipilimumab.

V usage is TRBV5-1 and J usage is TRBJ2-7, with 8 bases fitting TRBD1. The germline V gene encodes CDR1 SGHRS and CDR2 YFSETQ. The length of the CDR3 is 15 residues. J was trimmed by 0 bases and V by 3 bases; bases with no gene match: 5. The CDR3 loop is CASSYGQGGSYEQYV. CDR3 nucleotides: TGCGCCAGCAGCTATGGACAGGGTGGCTCCTACGAGCAGTACGTC.

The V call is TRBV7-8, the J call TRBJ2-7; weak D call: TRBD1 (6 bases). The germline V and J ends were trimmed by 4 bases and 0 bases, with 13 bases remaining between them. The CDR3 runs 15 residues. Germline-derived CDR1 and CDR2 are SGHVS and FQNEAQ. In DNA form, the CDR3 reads TGTGCCAGCAGCTCACAGGGTACTCTCTCCTACGAGCAGTACTTC. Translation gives CASSSQGTLSYEQYF.

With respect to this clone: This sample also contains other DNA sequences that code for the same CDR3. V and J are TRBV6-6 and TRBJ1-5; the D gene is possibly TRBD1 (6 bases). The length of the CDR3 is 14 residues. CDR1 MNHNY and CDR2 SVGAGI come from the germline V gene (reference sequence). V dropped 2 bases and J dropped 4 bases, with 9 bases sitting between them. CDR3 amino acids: CASSYGGANQPQHF. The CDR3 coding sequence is TGTGCCAGCAGTTACGGGGGGGCGAATCAGCCCCAGCATTTT.

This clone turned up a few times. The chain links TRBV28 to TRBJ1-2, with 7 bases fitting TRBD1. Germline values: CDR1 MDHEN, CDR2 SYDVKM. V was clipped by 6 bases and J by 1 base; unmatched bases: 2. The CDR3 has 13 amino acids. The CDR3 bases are TGTGCCAGCAGCCCAGGGGGTAACTATGGCTACACCTTC. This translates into CASSPGGNYGYTF.

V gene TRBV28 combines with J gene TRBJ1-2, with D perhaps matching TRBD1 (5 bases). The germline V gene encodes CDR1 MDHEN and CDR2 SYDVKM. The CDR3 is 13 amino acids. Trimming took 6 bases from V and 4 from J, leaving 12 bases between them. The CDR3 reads CASRRDSFYGYTF. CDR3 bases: TGTGCCAGCAGGCGGGACTCCTTCTATGGCTACACCTTC.

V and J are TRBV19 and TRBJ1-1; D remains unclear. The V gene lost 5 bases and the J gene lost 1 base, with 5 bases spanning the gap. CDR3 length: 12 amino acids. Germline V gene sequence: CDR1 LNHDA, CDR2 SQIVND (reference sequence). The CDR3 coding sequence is TGTGCCAGTAGTGTGAGGAACACTGAAGCTTTCTTT. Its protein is CASSVRNTEAFF.

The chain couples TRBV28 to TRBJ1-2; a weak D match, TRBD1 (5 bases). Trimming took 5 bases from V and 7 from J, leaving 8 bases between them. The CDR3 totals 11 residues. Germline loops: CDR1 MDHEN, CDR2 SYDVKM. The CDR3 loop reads CASSPRVGYTF. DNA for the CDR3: TGTGCCAGCAGTCCCAGGGTTGGCTACACCTTC.

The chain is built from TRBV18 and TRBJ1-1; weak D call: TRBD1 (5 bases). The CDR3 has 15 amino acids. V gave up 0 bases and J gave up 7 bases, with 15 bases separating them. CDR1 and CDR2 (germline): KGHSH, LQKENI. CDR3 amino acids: CASSPPLGERGEAFF. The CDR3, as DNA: TGTGCCAGCTCACCACCCCTAGGCGAAAGGGGTGAAGCTTTCTTT.